This TCR beta chain was identified in a study of blood T cell repertoires in COVID-19. The wider study: The United States, Italy and Spain provided the acute and convalescent COVID-19 samples. From T cells, B-cell-depleted T cells, or PBMCs came the material, which was cDNA or gDNA.

Clones were read by immunoSEQ multiplex PCR, and TCRdb kept only the in-frame ones, dropping some. The data show fewer than 250,000 clones, with nearly 90% seen just once and more than 10% held by the top ten. The V segment lost 4 bases and the J segment 2 bases; nucleotides outside the gene matches: 5. This CDR3 has 18 residues. Per germline, CDR1 LNHDA and CDR2 SQIVND (reference sequence). Those who participated ranged in age from about 18 to 95 years and resided in approximately 26 US areas. Cohort 3 recovery required two negative PCRs, clearance, or symptom resolution. This sequence was found in a man younger than 45 who had recovered from COVID-19. This chain uses TRBV19 with TRBJ2-1, with TRBD2 identical over 16 bases. The sequenced sample consisted of PBMCs or T cells enriched from blood (not recorded which). The CDR3 here is CASSKGLAGGPPYNEQFF. The CDR3, as DNA: TGTGCCAGTAGTAAGGGACTAGCGGGAGGGCCCCCCTACAATGAGCAGTTCTTC.